This record looks at one T cell receptor (beta chain) sequence and its context. No antigen is known for it. The V gene's germline CDR1 is SGHKS and CDR2 YYEKEE (reference sequence). Trimming took 5 bases from V and 1 from J, leaving 16 bases between them. The CDR3 has 15 residues. This sample is drawn from a study of cytomegalovirus exposure and HLA in healthy donors. For the study at large: A subsequent analysis reported that the 100 to 150 validation repertoires were produced on the same platform that had also been used for the 666 first-cohort repertoires.

The protocol was immunoSEQ multiplex PCR, while the TCRdb copy is restricted to in-frame clones and leaves out a portion. The table records hundreds of thousands of clones, less than 95% of them present only once. Study findings and constraints: The finding came from a later analysis; first-cohort TCR clusters tended to co-occur in the 130 or so validation repertoires. CMV antigen specificity was confirmed in vitro for a few CMV-associated chains. It was reported that the classifier diagnosed cytomegalovirus status with high specificity and sensitivity in both the original and validation cohorts.

The sequence was obtained from a woman aged 30 to 39 in good health and CMV-seronegative. The chain has TRBV5-5 and TRBJ2-7; D is uncertain. The source material was PBMCs. CDR3 protein: CASRAPVPVSYEQYF. The CDR3 DNA follows: TGTGCCAGCAGGGCTCCGGTTCCGGTTTCCTACGAGCAGTACTTC. The full variable domain, rest sourced from reference TRBV5-5 and TRBJ2-7, is DAGVTQSPTHLIKTRGQQVTLRCSPISGHKSVSWYQQVLGQGPQFIFQYYEKEERGRGNFPDRFSARQFPNYSSELNVNALLLGDSALYLCASRAPVPVSYEQYFGPGTRLTVT.